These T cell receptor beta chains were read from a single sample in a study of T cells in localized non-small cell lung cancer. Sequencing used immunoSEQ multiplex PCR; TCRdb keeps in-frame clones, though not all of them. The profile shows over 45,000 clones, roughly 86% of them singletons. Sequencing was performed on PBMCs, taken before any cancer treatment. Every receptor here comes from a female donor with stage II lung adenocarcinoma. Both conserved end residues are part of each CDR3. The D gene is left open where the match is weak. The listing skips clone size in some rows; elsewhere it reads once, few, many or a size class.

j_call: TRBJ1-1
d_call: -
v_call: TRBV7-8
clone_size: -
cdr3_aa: CASSQKTNTEAFF
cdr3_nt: TGTGCCAGCAGCCAAAAGACGAACACTGAAGCTTTCTTT

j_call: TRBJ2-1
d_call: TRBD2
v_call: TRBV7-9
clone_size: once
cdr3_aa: CASSLGSGGAFNEQFF
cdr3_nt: TGTGCCAGCAGCTTAGGGAGCGGGGGGGCCTTCAATGAGCAGTTCTTC

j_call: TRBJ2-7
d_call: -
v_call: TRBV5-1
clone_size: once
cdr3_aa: CASSLTRGGGVAYEQYF
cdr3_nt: TGCGCCAGCAGCTTGACCCGAGGGGGCGGGGTCGCCTACGAGCAGTACTTC

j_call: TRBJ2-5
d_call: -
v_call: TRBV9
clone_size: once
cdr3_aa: CASSGFGGLIETQYF
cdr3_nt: TGTGCCAGCAGCGGATTCGGGGGCCTAATTGAGACCCAGTACTTC

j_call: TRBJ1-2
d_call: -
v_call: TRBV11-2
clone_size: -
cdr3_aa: CASQGSDGYTF
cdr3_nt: TGTGCCAGTCAGGGATCCGATGGCTACACCTTC

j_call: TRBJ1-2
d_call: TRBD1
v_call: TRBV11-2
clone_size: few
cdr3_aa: CASSTGQVSFNYGYTF
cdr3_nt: TGTGCCAGCAGCACTGGACAGGTGTCCTTTAACTATGGCTACACCTTC

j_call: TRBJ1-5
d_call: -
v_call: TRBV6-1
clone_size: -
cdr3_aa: CASSEQPNQPQHF
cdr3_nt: TGTGCCAGCAGTGAACAGCCAAATCAGCCCCAGCATTTT

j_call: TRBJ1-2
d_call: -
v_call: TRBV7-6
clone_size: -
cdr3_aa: CASSLGGFRDRNYGYTF
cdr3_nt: TGTGCCAGCAGCTTAGGGGGCTTTCGGGACCGTAACTATGGCTACACCTTC

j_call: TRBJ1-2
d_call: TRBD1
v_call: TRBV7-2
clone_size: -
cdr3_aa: CASSLRQGAVDGYTF
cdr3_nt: TGTGCCAGCAGCTTGCGACAGGGGGCGGTGGATGGCTACACCTTC

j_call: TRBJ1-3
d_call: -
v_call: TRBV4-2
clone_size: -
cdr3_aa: CASSQEIIRASGNTIYF
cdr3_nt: TGTGCCAGCAGCCAGGAAATAATCCGAGCCTCTGGAAACACCATATATTTT

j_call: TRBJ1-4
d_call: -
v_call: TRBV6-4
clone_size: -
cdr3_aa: CASKSEGWTNEKLFF
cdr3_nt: TGTGCCAGCAAGTCGGAGGGGTGGACTAATGAAAAACTGTTTTTT

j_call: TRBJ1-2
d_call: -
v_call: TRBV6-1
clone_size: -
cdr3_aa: CASSEWGRGKEGYTF
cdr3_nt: TGTGCCAGCAGTGAATGGGGCAGGGGAAAGGAAGGCTACACCTTC

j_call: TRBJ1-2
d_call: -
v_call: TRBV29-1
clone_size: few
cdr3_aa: CSVGADYGYTF
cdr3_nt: TGCAGCGTTGGGGCAGACTATGGCTACACCTTC

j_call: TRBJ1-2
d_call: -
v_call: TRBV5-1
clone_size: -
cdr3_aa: CASSSGGELRAGYTF
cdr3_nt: TGCGCCAGCAGCTCCGGAGGGGAGCTGAGGGCTGGCTACACCTTC

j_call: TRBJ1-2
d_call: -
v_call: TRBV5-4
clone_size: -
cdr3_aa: CASSTKGDYGYTF
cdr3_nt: TGTGCCAGCTCTACCAAGGGAGACTATGGCTACACCTTC

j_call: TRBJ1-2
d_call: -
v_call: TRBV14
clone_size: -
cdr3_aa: CASSRDGVPGKNYTF
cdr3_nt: TGTGCCAGCAGCCGGGATGGGGTTCCAGGGAAGAACTACACCTTC

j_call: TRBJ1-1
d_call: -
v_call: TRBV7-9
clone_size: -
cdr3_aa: CASSLEAVEAFF
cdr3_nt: TGTGCCAGCAGCTTAGAGGCTGTTGAAGCTTTCTTT

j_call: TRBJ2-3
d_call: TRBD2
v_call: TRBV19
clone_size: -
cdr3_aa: CATHQRGGGDTQYF
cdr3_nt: TGTGCCACCCACCAGCGGGGGGGCGGAGATACGCAGTATTTT

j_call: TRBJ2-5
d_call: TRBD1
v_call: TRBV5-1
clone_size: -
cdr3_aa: CASSLEGGLMTQYF
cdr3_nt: TGCGCCAGCAGCTTGGAAGGGGGCTTGATGACCCAGTACTTC

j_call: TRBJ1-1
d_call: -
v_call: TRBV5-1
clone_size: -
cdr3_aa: CASSLGQLLNTEAFF
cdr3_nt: TGCGCCAGCAGCTTGGGACAGCTACTGAACACTGAAGCTTTCTTT

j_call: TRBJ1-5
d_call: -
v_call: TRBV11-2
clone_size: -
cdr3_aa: CASSPHARDQPQHF
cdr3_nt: TGTGCCAGCAGCCCCCATGCAAGAGATCAGCCCCAGCATTTT

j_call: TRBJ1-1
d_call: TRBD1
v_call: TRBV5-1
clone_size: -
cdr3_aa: CASSVPGTGDTEAFF
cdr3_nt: TGCGCCAGCAGCGTACCCGGGACAGGGGACACTGAAGCTTTCTTT

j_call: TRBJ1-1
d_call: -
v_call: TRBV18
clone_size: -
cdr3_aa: CASSPRGVRTEAFF
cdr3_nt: TGTGCCAGCTCACCACGGGGTGTGAGAACTGAAGCTTTCTTT

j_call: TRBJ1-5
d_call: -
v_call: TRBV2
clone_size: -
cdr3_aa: CASSEGRGRNQPQHF
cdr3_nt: TGTGCCAGCAGTGAAGGGCGGGGTAGGAATCAGCCCCAGCATTTT

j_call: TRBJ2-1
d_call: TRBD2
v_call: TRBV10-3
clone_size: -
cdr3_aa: CAISGGLANEQFF
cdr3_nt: TGTGCCATCAGTGGGGGACTAGCGAATGAGCAGTTCTTC

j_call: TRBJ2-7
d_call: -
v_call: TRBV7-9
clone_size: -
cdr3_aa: CASSPLSHEQYF
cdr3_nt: TGTGCCAGCAGCCCATTATCTCACGAGCAGTACTTC

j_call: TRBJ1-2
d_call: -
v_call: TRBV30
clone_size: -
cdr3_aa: CAWSGVNYGYTF
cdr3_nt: TGTGCCTGGAGTGGAGTTAACTATGGCTACACCTTC

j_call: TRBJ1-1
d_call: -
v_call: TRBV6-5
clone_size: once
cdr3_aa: CASSLDLEGTEAFF
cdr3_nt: TGTGCCAGCAGCCTCGACCTGGAGGGCACTGAAGCTTTCTTT

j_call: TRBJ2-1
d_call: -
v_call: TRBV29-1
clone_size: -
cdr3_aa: CSVASGDSYNEQFF
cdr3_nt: TGCAGCGTTGCTTCGGGGGACTCCTACAATGAGCAGTTCTTC

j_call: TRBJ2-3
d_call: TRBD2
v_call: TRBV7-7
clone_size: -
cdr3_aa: CASSLGLAGATDTQYF
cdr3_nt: TGTGCCAGCAGCTTAGGACTAGCGGGCGCCACAGATACGCAGTATTTT

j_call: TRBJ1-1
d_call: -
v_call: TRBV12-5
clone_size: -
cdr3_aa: CASGLVRTSNTEAFF
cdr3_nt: TGTGCTAGTGGTTTGGTAAGGACCTCGAACACTGAAGCTTTCTTT

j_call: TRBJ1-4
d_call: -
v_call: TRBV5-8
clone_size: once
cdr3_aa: CATGHDGEKLFF
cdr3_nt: TGTGCCACCGGACACGACGGGGAAAAACTGTTTTTT

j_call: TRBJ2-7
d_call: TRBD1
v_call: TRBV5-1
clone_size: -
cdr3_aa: CASSPQGVSYEQYF
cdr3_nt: TGCGCCAGCAGCCCACAGGGGGTCTCCTACGAGCAGTACTTC

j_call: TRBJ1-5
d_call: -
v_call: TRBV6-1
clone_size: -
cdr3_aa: CASQPDNQPQHF
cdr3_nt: TGTGCCAGCCAACCCGACAATCAGCCCCAGCATTTT

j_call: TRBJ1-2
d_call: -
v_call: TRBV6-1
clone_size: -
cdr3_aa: CASWTSGVNGYTF
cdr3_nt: TGTGCCAGCTGGACCTCAGGGGTAAATGGCTACACCTTC

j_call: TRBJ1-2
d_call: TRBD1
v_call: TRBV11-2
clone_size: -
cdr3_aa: CASSLIAGGSNYGYTF
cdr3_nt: TGTGCCAGCAGCTTAATTGCAGGGGGCTCGAACTATGGCTACACCTTC

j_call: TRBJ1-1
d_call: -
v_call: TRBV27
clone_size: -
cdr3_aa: CASSLGGLGNTEAFF
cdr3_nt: TGTGCCAGCAGTTTAGGGGGGTTGGGGAACACTGAAGCTTTCTTT

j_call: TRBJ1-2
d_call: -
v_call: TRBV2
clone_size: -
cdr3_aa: CASSASGWGYTF
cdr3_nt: TGTGCCAGCAGTGCCTCCGGTTGGGGCTACACCTTC

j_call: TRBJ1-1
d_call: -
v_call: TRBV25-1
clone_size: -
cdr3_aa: CASSELSGATEAFF
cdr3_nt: TGTGCCAGCAGTGAATTGTCAGGGGCCACTGAAGCTTTCTTT

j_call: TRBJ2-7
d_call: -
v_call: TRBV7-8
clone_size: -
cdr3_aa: CASSLRLEVSYEQYF
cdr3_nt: TGTGCCAGCAGCTTAAGATTGGAAGTCTCCTACGAGCAGTACTTC

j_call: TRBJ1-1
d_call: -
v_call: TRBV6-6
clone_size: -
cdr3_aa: CASAPRGIAEAFF
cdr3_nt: TGTGCCAGCGCCCCCAGAGGTATAGCTGAAGCTTTCTTT

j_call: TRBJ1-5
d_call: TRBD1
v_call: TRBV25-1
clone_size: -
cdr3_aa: CASSDRGRGQPQHF
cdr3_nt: TGTGCCAGCAGCGACAGGGGGCGCGGGCAGCCCCAGCATTTT

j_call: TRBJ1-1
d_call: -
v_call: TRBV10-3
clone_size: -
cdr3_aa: CAISEQQTAEAFF
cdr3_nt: TGTGCCATCAGTGAGCAACAGACTGCAGAAGCTTTCTTT

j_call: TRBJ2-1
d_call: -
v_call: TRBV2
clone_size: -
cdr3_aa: CASNRGGGQNEQFF
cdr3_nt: TGTGCCAGCAACCGTGGGGGGGGCCAAAATGAGCAGTTCTTC

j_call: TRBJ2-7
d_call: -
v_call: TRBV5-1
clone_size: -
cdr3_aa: CASSLGTPPSYEQYF
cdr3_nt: TGCGCCAGCAGCCTAGGGACACCCCCCTCCTACGAGCAGTACTTC

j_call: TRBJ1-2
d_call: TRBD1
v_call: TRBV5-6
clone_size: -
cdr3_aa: CASNWDRLNYGYTF
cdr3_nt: TGTGCCAGCAATTGGGACAGGCTAAACTATGGCTACACCTTC

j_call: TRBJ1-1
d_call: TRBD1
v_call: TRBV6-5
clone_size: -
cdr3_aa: CASSYSSLQGWRAFF
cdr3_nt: TGTGCCAGCAGTTACTCCTCCTTACAGGGGTGGAGAGCTTTCTTT

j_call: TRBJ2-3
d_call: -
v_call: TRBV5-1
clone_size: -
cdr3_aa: CASSLGVRELTDTQYF
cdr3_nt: TGCGCCAGCAGCTTGGGGGTCAGAGAACTCACAGATACGCAGTATTTT

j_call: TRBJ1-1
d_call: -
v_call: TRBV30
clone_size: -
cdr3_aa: CAWRDLSTNTEAFF
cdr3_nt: TGTGCCTGGAGAGACCTCTCCACGAACACTGAAGCTTTCTTT

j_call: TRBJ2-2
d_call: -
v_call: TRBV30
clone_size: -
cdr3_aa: CAWNMEDNTGELFF
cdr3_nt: TGTGCCTGGAACATGGAGGATAACACCGGGGAGCTGTTTTTT

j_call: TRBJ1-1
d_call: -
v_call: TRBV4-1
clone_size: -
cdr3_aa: CASSPGRVGWAEAFF
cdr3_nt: TGCGCCAGCAGCCCAGGACGGGTTGGTTGGGCTGAAGCTTTCTTT

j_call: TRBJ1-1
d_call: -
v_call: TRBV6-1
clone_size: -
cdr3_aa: CASSAEMNTEAFF
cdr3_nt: TGTGCCAGCAGTGCCGAGATGAACACTGAAGCTTTCTTT

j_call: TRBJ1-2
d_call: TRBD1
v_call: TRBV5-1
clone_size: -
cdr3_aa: CASSLGQGANYGYTF
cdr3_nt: TGCGCCAGCAGCTTGGGGCAGGGGGCGAACTATGGCTACACCTTC

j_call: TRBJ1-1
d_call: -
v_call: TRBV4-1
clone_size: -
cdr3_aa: CAVSRSPNTEAFF
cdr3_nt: TGCGCCGTCTCCCGGTCCCCGAACACTGAAGCTTTCTTT

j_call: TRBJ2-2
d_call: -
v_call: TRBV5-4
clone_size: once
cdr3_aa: CASSPSPWGGHGELFF
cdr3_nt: TGTGCCAGCAGCCCCTCTCCTTGGGGGGGACACGGGGAGCTGTTTTTT